This T cell receptor beta chain was found in a study of blood T cell repertoires in COVID-19. Study information: Acute and convalescent COVID-19 specimens originated in the United States, Italy and Spain. T cells, B-cell-depleted T cells, or PBMCs supplied cDNA or gDNA.

This CDR3 region has 13 residues. V shed 0 bases and J shed 8 bases, with 10 bases lying between them. CDR1 is SGHVS, CDR2 FQNEAQ, per germline. Original processing methods: Reference gene primer amplification in the assay estimated nucleated cell counts. The protocol was immunoSEQ multiplex PCR, while the TCRdb copy is restricted to in-frame clones and leaves out a portion. V, J and clone size are taken as reported in that table, and D and trimming were inferred from the DNA itself. The sample includes about 290,000 clones, just under 90% seen only once; the top ten take around 10%. The sequence was collected from a woman in her 30s with COVID-19, enrolled during active disease. The V gene is TRBV7-8, the J gene TRBJ1-1; possible D gene TRBD1, 6 bases. Sequencing input: peripheral blood. The CDR3 sequence: CASSLAGALEAFF. CDR3 nucleotides: TGTGCCAGCAGCTTAGCGGGGGCCCTAGAAGCTTTCTTT.